This TCR beta chain was identified in a study of blood T cell repertoires in COVID-19. In the study overall: The samples span acute and convalescent COVID-19 from the United States, Italy and Spain. T cells, B-cell-depleted T cells, or PBMCs provided the cDNA or gDNA that served as material.

V lost 7 bases and J 2 bases, leaving 12 bases between the germline ends. The CDR3 covers 13 residues. In germline, CDR1 is ENHRY, CDR2 SYGVKD. Study processing details: It was from reference gene primer amplification that nucleated cell counts were estimated. The repertoire was sequenced with immunoSEQ multiplex PCR; TCRdb's copy has only in-frame clones and lacks some. The DNA was the basis for D and trimming; V, J and clone size are from that table. The sample records roughly 170,000 clones, 70% to 90% being singletons. The receptor was isolated from a man aged 35-49 years who had recovered from COVID-19. The sequenced sample consisted of peripheral blood. The rearrangement links TRBV10-3 to TRBJ2-7; D is ambiguous. This CDR3 reads CAINSDTTYEQYF. The DNA for the CDR3 is TGTGCCATCAACTCTGACACAACCTACGAGCAGTACTTC.